Listed here is a single TCR beta chain. This clone was recorded once. It lacks a known antigen. No much larger clone exists at a distance of one base, and base qualities are not known. This sample stems from a study of blood T cell repertoires in COVID-19 (dated by TCRdb to 2020 to 2022). Looking at the study overall: Samples covering the acute and convalescent phases of COVID-19 were provided by collaborators in the United States, Italy and Spain. The prospective study material was composed of cDNA or gDNA derived from T cells, B-cell-depleted T cells, or PBMCs. Subjects who had been exposed to COVID-19, were actively infected with it, or had recovered from it provided the deeply sampled blood TCRbeta repertoires that made up the dataset. The repertoires were made available in a free public database intended to serve as a resource for research on the immune response to SARS-CoV-2. The samples were drawn from the first 160 participants of the ongoing ImmuneRACE study and from 1,200 or so subjects provided by 6 global collaborators. Nearly every sample came with metadata listing a de-identified subject ID, COVID-19 status, age in years and sex. Where HLA class I and class II types were available, the types were taken from metadata supplied by the sample provider, not from assay-based typing.

General conclusions and limits of the study: The quantity of clinical and demographic metadata differed by source and by participant and was supplied without curation.

The immunoSEQ Assay, a bias-controlled multiplex PCR, was used to amplify TCRbeta CDR3 regions from genomic DNA. The original methods were these. Within the assay, amplification of reference gene primers was used to estimate how many nucleated cells each sample contained. Sequence reads were collapsed and filtered to measure the absolute abundance of every unique TCRbeta CDR3 rearrangement. For each sample, productive Simpson clonality was calculated by taking the square root of Simpson's diversity index across productive rearrangements. TCRdb obtained this table from immuneACCESS and retained in-frame rearrangements with V and J assigned. These tables miss some clones; where compared with another copy, unresolved V genes account for less than half of the shortfall, and the remainder is unexplained. Clone size and the V and J calls come from that table; the DNA yielded D and trimming. The sample table holds 120,000 to 150,000 clones, of which about four fifths were seen once. The ten top clones hold 8.9% of the sample.

In Seattle, one collaborating source enrolled patients while the infection was active and tracked those patients longitudinally over the course of disease. The collaborating institutions used their own protocols to collect whole blood in K2EDTA tubes. For TCRbeta analysis, collaborators shipped samples as frozen whole blood, isolated PBMCs, or DNA extracted from either of those sample types. Deletion took 6 bases off V and 3 bases off J, with a span of 3 bases between the germline ends. As encoded in the germline V gene (reference sequence), CDR1 is DFQATT while CDR2 is SNEGSKA. The CDR3 covers 10 residues, taking in both the cysteine and the phenylalanine. CDR3 DNA is the only sequence kept; it has 30 bases, read in frame from the first base.

Sequences were obtained from peripheral blood. The clonotype comes from a man aged 25-45 years with COVID-19, enrolled during active disease. The chain is made from TRBV20-1 and TRBJ2-1, with no D gene named confidently. The CDR3 here reads CSAYYNEQFF. The base sequence is TGCAGTGCCTACTACAATGAGCAGTTCTTC.